One and the same sample provided the 3 T cell receptor beta chains below, sequenced in a study of Graves' ophthalmopathy and Graves' hyperthyroidism. Amplification of the TCR beta CDR3 regions used RNA transcripts (as template). Second-round multiplex PCR came after first-round RT-PCR with HTBI primers. TCRdb reprocessed the multiplex PCR reads with MiXCR, giving one entry per CDR3 protein. The repertoire holds roughly 500,000 distinct CDR3 sequences, with about an eighth as singletons. Material: blood. Receptors were obtained from a woman aged 25 to 45 with Graves' ophthalmopathy.

This clonotype was found a few times. The gene calls are TRBV6-1 and TRBJ1-1; the match to TRBD1 covers 8 bases. In germline, CDR1 is MNHNS, CDR2 SASEGT. The CDR3 loop spans 14 amino acids. Trimming cost V 6 bases and J 1 base; bases outside gene matches: 4. The CDR3 sequence is CASRSTGANTEAFF. As DNA, the CDR3 is TGTGCCAGCAGGTCGACAGGGGCGAACACTGAAGCTTTCTTT.

This clonotype occurred a few times. This sequence joins TRBV19 and TRBJ2-7; 8 bases are shared with TRBD1. Germline V gives CDR1 LNHDA, CDR2 SQIVND (reference sequence). J gave up 5 bases and V 7 bases, and 7 bases lay outside the gene matches. CDR3 size: 13 residues. The CDR3 loop is CASIPDREHEQYF. The CDR3 bases are TGTGCCAGTATCCCGGACAGGGAACACGAGCAGTACTTC.

This clonotype was seen ten or more times. The chain links TRBV5-1 to TRBJ2-2; TRBD1 agrees at 8 bases. The J segment lost 1 base and the V segment lost 0 bases, leaving 5 bases of the junction unmatched. The germline V gene has CDR1 SGHRS and CDR2 YFSETQ. This CDR3 is built from 17 residues. The CDR3 region has the DNA TGCGCCAGCAGCTTGGTCCAGGGGGCATGGAACACCGGGGAGCTGTTTTTT. This encodes CASSLVQGAWNTGELFF.